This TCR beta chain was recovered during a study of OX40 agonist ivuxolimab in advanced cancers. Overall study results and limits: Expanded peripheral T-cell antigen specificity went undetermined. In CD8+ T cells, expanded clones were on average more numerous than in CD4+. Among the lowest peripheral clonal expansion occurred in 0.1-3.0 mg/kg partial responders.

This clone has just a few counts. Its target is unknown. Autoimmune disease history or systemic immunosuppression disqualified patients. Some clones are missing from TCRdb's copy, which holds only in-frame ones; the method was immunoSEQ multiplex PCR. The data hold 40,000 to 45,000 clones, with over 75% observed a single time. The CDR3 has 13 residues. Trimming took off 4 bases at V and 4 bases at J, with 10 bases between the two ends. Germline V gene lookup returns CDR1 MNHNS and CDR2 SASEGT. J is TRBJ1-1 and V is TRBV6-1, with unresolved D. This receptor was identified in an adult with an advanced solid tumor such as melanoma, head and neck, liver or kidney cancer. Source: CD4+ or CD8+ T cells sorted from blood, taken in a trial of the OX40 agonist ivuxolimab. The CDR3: CASSGGPTTEAFF. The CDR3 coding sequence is TGTGCCAGCAGTGGCGGCCCAACCACTGAAGCTTTCTTT.